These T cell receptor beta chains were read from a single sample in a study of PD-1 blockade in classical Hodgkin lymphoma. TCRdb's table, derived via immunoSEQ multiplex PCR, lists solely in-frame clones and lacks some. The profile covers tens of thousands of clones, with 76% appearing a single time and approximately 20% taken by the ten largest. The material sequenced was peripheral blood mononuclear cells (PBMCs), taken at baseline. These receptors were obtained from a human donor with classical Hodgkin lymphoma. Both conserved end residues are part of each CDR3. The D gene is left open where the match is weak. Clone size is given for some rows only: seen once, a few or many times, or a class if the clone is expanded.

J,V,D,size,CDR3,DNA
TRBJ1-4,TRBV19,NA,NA,CASSAASSATNEKLFF,TGTGCCAGTAGTGCCGCCTCCAGTGCAACTAATGAAAAACTGTTTTTT
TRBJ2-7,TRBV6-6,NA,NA,CASTDRTYEQYF,TGTGCCAGCACCGACAGGACCTACGAGCAGTACTTC
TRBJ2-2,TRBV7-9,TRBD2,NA,CASTLGLADTGELFF,TGTGCCAGCACCCTGGGACTAGCCGACACCGGGGAGCTGTTTTTT
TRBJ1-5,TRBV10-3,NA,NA,CAISESNQFVSNQPQHF,TGTGCCATCAGTGAGTCGAATCAGTTCGTGAGCAATCAGCCCCAGCATTTT
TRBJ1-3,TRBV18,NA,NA,CASSLGTPVHTIYF,TGTGCCAGCTCACTAGGGACACCAGTACACACCATATATTTT
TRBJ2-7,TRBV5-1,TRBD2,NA,CASSLPRTSGSSYEQYF,TGCGCCAGCAGCTTGCCCCGGACTAGCGGGAGCTCCTACGAGCAGTACTTC
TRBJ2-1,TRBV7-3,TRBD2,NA,CASSLTGLAGAGLFF,TGTGCCAGCAGCTTAACTGGACTAGCGGGAGCGGGTTTGTTCTTC
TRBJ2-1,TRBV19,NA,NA,CASNGRDGGNEQFF,TGTGCCAGTAATGGGCGGGATGGGGGGAATGAGCAGTTCTTC
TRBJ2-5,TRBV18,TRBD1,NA,CASSPQGQGFDQYF,TGTGCCAGCTCACCACAAGGACAGGGGTTTGACCAGTACTTC
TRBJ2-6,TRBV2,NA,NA,CASSWSGANVLTF,TGTGCCAGCAGTTGGTCTGGGGCCAACGTCCTGACTTTC
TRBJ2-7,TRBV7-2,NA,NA,CASSLATASITYEQYF,TGTGCCAGCAGCTTAGCCACAGCATCCATCACCTACGAGCAGTACTTC
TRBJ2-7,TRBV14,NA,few,CASSRTGTSEYF,TGTGCCAGCAGCCGCACCGGGACCTCGGAGTACTTC
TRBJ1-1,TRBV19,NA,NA,CASSPLGGAGEAFF,TGTGCCAGTAGTCCGCTCGGGGGGGCAGGTGAAGCTTTCTTT
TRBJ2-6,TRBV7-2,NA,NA,CASSLMGTGGTNVLTF,TGTGCCAGCAGCTTGATGGGAACAGGAGGCACCAACGTCCTGACTTTC
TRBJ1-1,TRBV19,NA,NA,CASSARSGVAEAFF,TGTGCCAGTAGTGCCCGGTCAGGGGTTGCTGAAGCTTTCTTT
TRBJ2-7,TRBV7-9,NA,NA,CASSLKQPYEQYF,TGTGCCAGCAGCTTAAAACAGCCCTACGAGCAGTACTTC
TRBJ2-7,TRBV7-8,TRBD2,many,CASSLRASGSLTYEQYF,TGTGCCAGCAGCTTAAGGGCTAGCGGGAGTCTGACCTACGAGCAGTACTTC
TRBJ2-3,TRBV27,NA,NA,CASSLSWGRVVPDTQYF,TGTGCCAGCAGTTTAAGTTGGGGCAGGGTCGTGCCAGATACGCAGTATTTT
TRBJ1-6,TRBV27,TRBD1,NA,CASRAGGNSPLHF,TGTGCCAGCAGGGCAGGGGGCAATTCACCCCTCCACTTT
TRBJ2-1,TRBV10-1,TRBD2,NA,CASTPSSGRSYNEQFF,TGCGCCAGCACCCCTTCGAGCGGGAGGTCCTACAATGAGCAGTTCTTC
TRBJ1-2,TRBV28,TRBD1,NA,CASSPLPPGQGYYGYTF,TGTGCCAGCAGTCCCCTGCCCCCGGGACAGGGGTACTATGGCTACACCTTC
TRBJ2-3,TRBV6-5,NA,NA,CASSYRDPSTDTQYF,TGTGCCAGCAGTTACCGAGACCCTAGCACAGATACGCAGTATTTT
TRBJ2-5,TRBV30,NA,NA,CAWSRGVMISQETQYF,TGTGCCTGGAGTAGAGGGGTAATGATAAGCCAAGAGACCCAGTACTTC
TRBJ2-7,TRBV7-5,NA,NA,CASSLEGGRRPYEQYF,TGTGCCAGCAGCTTAGAGGGCGGGAGACGGCCCTACGAGCAGTACTTC